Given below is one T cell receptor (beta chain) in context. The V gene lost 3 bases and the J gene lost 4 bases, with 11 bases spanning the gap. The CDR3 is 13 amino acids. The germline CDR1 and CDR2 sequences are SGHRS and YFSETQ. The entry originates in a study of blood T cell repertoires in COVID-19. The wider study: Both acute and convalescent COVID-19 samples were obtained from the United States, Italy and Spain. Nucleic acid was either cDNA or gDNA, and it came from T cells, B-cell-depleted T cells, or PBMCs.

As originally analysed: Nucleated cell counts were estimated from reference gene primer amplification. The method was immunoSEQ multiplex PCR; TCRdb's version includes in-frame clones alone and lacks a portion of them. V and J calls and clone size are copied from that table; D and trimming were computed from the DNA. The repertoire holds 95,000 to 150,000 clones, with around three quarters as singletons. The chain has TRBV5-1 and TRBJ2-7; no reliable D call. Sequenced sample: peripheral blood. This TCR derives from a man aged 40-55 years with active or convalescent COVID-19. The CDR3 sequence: CASSSTRSYEQYF. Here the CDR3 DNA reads TGCGCCAGCAGCTCAACGAGAAGTTACGAGCAGTACTTC.